The 29 T cell receptor beta chains reported below all come from one sample, sequenced in a study of cytomegalovirus exposure and HLA in healthy donors. PCR involved 60 Vbeta and 13 Jbeta primers. Clones were read by immunoSEQ multiplex PCR, and TCRdb kept only the in-frame ones, dropping some. Its listing shows about 52,000 clones. Sequencing used PBMCs. The source is a woman aged 45 to 65 in good health and CMV-seropositive.

Concerning this clone: This CDR3 is also generated by other DNA sequences in the sample. This chain joins TRBV19 and TRBJ1-1; D might be TRBD1 (5 bases). Germline V gene data show CDR1 as LNHDA and CDR2 as SQIVND (reference sequence). Trimming removed 5 bases from V and 1 base from J, with 11 bases in between. The CDR3 has 14 residues. Written as DNA, the CDR3 is TGTGCCAGTAGTGTCAGGGCCGCGAACACTGAAGCTTTCTTT. Its translation: CASSVRAANTEAFF. The full variable domain, its missing parts supplied by reference TRBV19 and TRBJ1-1, is DGGITQSPKYLFRKEGQNVTLSCEQNLNHDAMYWYRQDPGQGLRLIYYSQIVNDFQKGDIAEGYSVSREKKESFPLTVTSAQKNPTAFYLCASSVRAANTEAFFGQGTRLTVV.

This sequence joins TRBV5-6 and TRBJ1-4; perhaps TRBD1 as D (5 bases). The CDR3 is 14 amino acids. Per germline, CDR1 SGHDT and CDR2 YYEEEE. V lost 2 bases to trimming and J lost 8 bases, with 13 bases between them. The CDR3 region is CASSFSGLLEKLFF. In nucleotides, the CDR3 is TGTGCCAGCAGCTTTTCAGGGCTTCTCGAAAAACTGTTTTTT.

The chain couples TRBV5-1 to TRBJ2-5, with 10 bases identical to TRBD2. The trim removed 2 bases at V and 1 base at J, leaving 8 bases unmatched. The CDR3 is 17 amino acids. CDR1 and CDR2 from the germline V gene are SGHRS and YFSETQ. The DNA of the CDR3 is TGCGCCAGCAGCTTATTAGCCCTAGCGGGAGCCCAAGAGACCCAGTACTTC. It is translated as CASSLLALAGAQETQYF.

The CDR3 DNA reads as TGCGCCAGCAGCCCCACCCAGACAGTTAATGAGCAGTTCTTC. Its protein is CASSPTQTVNEQFF. This chain links TRBV5-1 with TRBJ2-1; tentative D call: TRBD1 (5 bases). The V end lost 4 bases, the J end lost 7 bases, and 15 bases lay between the germline ends. There are 14 residues in the CDR3. Germline V gives CDR1 SGHRS, CDR2 YFSETQ.

The chain carries TRBV5-4 and TRBJ1-2; a weak D match, TRBD1 (6 bases). CDR1 and CDR2 from the germline V gene are SGHNT and YYREEE (reference sequence). The length of the CDR3 is 13 residues. V was shortened by 0 bases and J by 7 bases, with 10 bases between the two germline ends. The CDR3 region is CASSLGGQIGYTF. The CDR3 DNA sequence: TGTGCCAGCAGCTTGGGCGGACAGATTGGCTACACCTTC.

CDR3 in DNA: TGTGCCAGCAGTTACTCGGAGGAGTCTTCCTACAATGAGCAGTTCTTC. Protein: CASSYSEESSYNEQFF. This chain links TRBV6-5 with TRBJ2-1; a possible D gene is TRBD2 (5 bases). Germline lookup yields CDR1 MNHEY and CDR2 SVGAGI. This CDR3 spans 16 amino acids. Trimming took off 0 bases at V and 1 base at J, with 10 bases between the two ends.

This rearrangement joins TRBV19 to TRBJ1-4; D is ambiguous. There are 11 residues in the CDR3. Germline lookup yields CDR1 LNHDA and CDR2 SQIVND (reference sequence). The CDR3: CATSGFEKLFF. As DNA, the CDR3 is TGTGCTACATCGGGGTTTGAAAAACTGTTTTTT. The entire variable domain, with the rest obtained from reference TRBV19 and TRBJ1-4, is as follows: DGGITQSPKYLFRKEGQNVTLSCEQNLNHDAMYWYRQDPGQGLRLIYYSQIVNDFQKGDIAEGYSVSREKKESFPLTVTSAQKNPTAFYLCATSGFEKLFFGSGTQLSVL.

The V call is TRBV11-2, the J call TRBJ1-2, with 9 bases fitting TRBD1. With V trimmed by 5 bases and J by 6 bases, 7 bases remained unmatched. This CDR3 region has 14 residues. CDR1 is SGHAT and CDR2 is FQNNGV in the germline V gene. The CDR3 loop is CASSANRGQDGYTF. The CDR3 nucleotides read TGTGCCAGCAGCGCGAACAGGGGGCAGGATGGCTACACCTTC.

This rearrangement joins TRBV4-3 to TRBJ2-7, with TRBD1 matching over 7 bases. The CDR3 has 15 amino acids. CDR1 and CDR2 (germline): LGHNA, YSLEER. The V segment lost 4 bases and the J segment 0 bases; nucleotides outside the gene matches: 6. CDR3 loop: CASSPTGLSSYEQYF. CDR3 DNA sequence: TGCGCCAGCAGCCCGACAGGGTTAAGCTCCTACGAGCAGTACTTC.

The rearrangement joins TRBV11-2 to TRBJ1-6, with 7 nucleotides matching TRBD1. The CDR3 is made up of 14 amino acids. The ends lost 5 bases at V and 8 bases at J; junction bases unmatched: 6. In germline, CDR1 is SGHAT, CDR2 FQNNGV. CDR3 region: CASSPDRLYSPLHF. Here the CDR3 DNA reads TGTGCCAGCAGCCCGGACAGGCTTTATTCACCCCTCCACTTT.

Comments on this clone: Distinct nucleotide sequences in the sample also encode this CDR3. This chain joins TRBV5-1 and TRBJ2-2, with TRBD1 matching over 7 bases. In germline, CDR1 is SGHRS, CDR2 YFSETQ. V lost 0 bases, J lost 5 bases, and 4 bases stayed unmatched. This CDR3 is built from 15 residues. The CDR3 protein is CASSLVTGVTGELFF. Here the CDR3 DNA reads TGCGCCAGCAGCTTGGTTACAGGGGTGACCGGGGAGCTGTTTTTT.

The chain uses TRBV18 and TRBJ1-1; D gene ambiguous. The CDR3 sequence is 11 residues long. The germline V gene encodes CDR1 KGHSH and CDR2 LQKENI. Trimming cost V 6 bases and J 4 bases, with 6 bases left between them. Here the CDR3 reads CASSSFTEAFF. As DNA, the CDR3 is TGTGCCAGCTCGTCGTTCACTGAAGCTTTCTTT.

The CDR3 reads CASSTGTGSYEQYF. CDR3 sequence (DNA): TGTGCCAGCAGCACCGGGACAGGTAGCTACGAGCAGTACTTC. V gene TRBV11-2 combines with J gene TRBJ2-7; 8 bases fit TRBD1. The CDR3 runs to 14 residues. The ends lost 5 bases at V and 3 bases at J; junction bases unmatched: 6. Per germline, CDR1 SGHAT and CDR2 FQNNGV.

V is TRBV28 and J is TRBJ1-3; perhaps TRBD1 as D (5 bases). The germline V gene has CDR1 MDHEN and CDR2 SYDVKM. This CDR3 contains 15 residues. V gave up 7 bases and J gave up 4 bases, with 17 bases separating them. The DNA for the CDR3 is TGTGCCAGCAATTTTCGGGGGGGGAGAGGAAACACCATATATTTT. Translation: CASNFRGGRGNTIYF.

The CDR3 region has the DNA TGTGCCAGCAGGCCAGACAGCCCTTACGAGCAGTACTTC. Protein product: CASRPDSPYEQYF. V usage is TRBV2 and J usage is TRBJ2-7, with D possibly being TRBD1 (5 bases). Germline V lookup: CDR1 SNHLY, CDR2 FYNNEI. This CDR3 comprises 13 residues. V was shortened by 6 bases and J by 4 bases, with 13 bases between the two germline ends.

V gene TRBV4-2 combines with J gene TRBJ2-4; TRBD2 matches 9 bases. The CDR3 is made up of 17 amino acids. Trimming cost V 0 bases and J 9 bases; bases outside gene matches: 12. The germline V gene has CDR1 LGHNA and CDR2 YNFKEQ. The CDR3 DNA sequence: TGTGCCAGCAGCCAAGATTCAGCGGGGGGAACCTCGAGCATTCAGTACTTC. Encoded protein: CASSQDSAGGTSSIQYF.

Concerning this clone itself: This same CDR3 is encoded by further DNA sequences in the sample. This chain links TRBV20-1 with TRBJ2-3; D is unclear. V gave up 6 bases and J gave up 7 bases, with 11 bases separating them. This CDR3 comprises 11 residues. Germline V gene sequence: CDR1 DFQATT, CDR2 SNEGSKA (reference sequence). The CDR3 DNA reads TGCAGTGCCCCGCTTAGCTATACGCAGTATTTT. It codes for CSAPLSYTQYF.

This chain connects TRBV4-3 to TRBJ2-2; possibly TRBD2 for D (5 bases). The length of the CDR3 is 14 residues. The germline V gene encodes CDR1 LGHNA and CDR2 YSLEER. Between the trimmed V and J ends, which lost 4 bases and 5 bases, there was a span of 11 bases. This CDR3 reads CASSLNRGTGELFF. The CDR3 bases are TGCGCCAGCAGCCTAAACCGGGGTACCGGGGAGCTGTTTTTT.

The chain is built from TRBV18 and TRBJ1-6; D might be TRBD1 (5 bases). Germline loops: CDR1 KGHSH, CDR2 LQKENI. The CDR3 loop spans 14 amino acids. The V gene lost 4 bases and the J gene lost 9 bases, with 13 bases spanning the gap. CDR3 protein: CASSRDRKASPLHF. In DNA form, the CDR3 reads TGTGCCAGCTCACGCGACAGAAAAGCTTCACCCCTCCACTTT.

The rearrangement uses TRBV4-2 and TRBJ1-1; the D is unclear. CDR1 and CDR2 (germline): LGHNA, YNFKEQ. V was pared by 1 base and J by 3 bases, with 6 bases between. The CDR3 totals 13 residues. CDR3 sequence (DNA): TGTGCCAGCAGCCAAGTCGGAGACACTGAAGCTTTCTTT. Translating it yields CASSQVGDTEAFF.

This rearrangement joins TRBV9 to TRBJ2-2, with D unresolved. The CDR3 has 14 amino acids. V dropped 0 bases and J dropped 1 base, with 4 bases sitting between them. Germline V lookup: CDR1 SGDLS, CDR2 YYNGEE. CDR3 coding DNA: TGTGCCAGCAGCGTAGACTGGAACACCGGGGAGCTGTTTTTT. Translation gives CASSVDWNTGELFF.

V gene TRBV11-2 combines with J gene TRBJ2-2, with D unclear. The CDR3 totals 14 residues. Between the trimmed V and J ends, which lost 1 base and 1 base, there was a span of 4 bases. Germline assignment: CDR1 SGHAT and CDR2 FQNNGV. In DNA, the CDR3 is TGTGCCAGCAGCTTAGTCCAGAACACCGGGGAGCTGTTTTTT. Amino acids: CASSLVQNTGELFF.

The chain carries TRBV25-1 and TRBJ2-5; 7 bases are a match to TRBD1. Germline CDR1 and CDR2: MGHDK and SYGVNS. The CDR3 runs 15 residues. Trimming took 3 bases from V and 5 from J; bases not matched to a gene: 9. The CDR3 sequence: CASSERTGVGETQYF. CDR3 sequence (DNA): TGTGCCAGCAGTGAGCGTACAGGGGTCGGGGAGACCCAGTACTTC.

The chain carries TRBV4-1 and TRBJ2-7, with 7 nucleotides matching TRBD2. From germline, CDR1 is MGHRA and CDR2 YSYEKL. The CDR3 consists of 13 residues. The J segment lost 9 bases and the V segment lost 1 base, leaving 6 bases of the junction unmatched. CDR3 bases: TGCGCCAGCAGCCAAGTATCGGGAGGCCGGCAGTACTTC. This codes for CASSQVSGGRQYF.

V gene TRBV27 combines with J gene TRBJ2-7; 7 bases fit TRBD1. CDR3 length equals 13 residues. V shed 5 bases and J 7 bases; nucleotides not matched to a gene: 8. Germline V lookup: CDR1 MNHEY, CDR2 SMNVEV (reference sequence). The CDR3 bases are TGTGCCAGCAGTATGGGACAGCGAGCAGAGCAGTACTTC. Its translation is CASSMGQRAEQYF.

The J gene is TRBJ2-3, the V gene TRBV7-2; 14 nucleotides line up with TRBD2. Germline V lookup: CDR1 SGHTA, CDR2 FQGNSA. The ends lost 3 bases at V and 1 base at J; junction bases unmatched: 6. CDR3 length: 18 residues. The CDR3 DNA follows: TGTGCCAGCAGCTTTCGGGGGACTAGCGGGAGTGGCACAGATACGCAGTATTTT. Translation: CASSFRGTSGSGTDTQYF.

V is TRBV6-1 and J is TRBJ2-2; 7 bases agree with TRBD2. The J segment lost 3 bases and the V segment lost 7 bases, leaving 5 bases of the junction unmatched. The CDR3 sequence is 14 residues long. Germline-derived CDR1 and CDR2 are MNHNS and SASEGT. CDR3 protein: CASNPGGYTGELFF. CDR3 nucleotide sequence: TGTGCCAGCAACCCCGGGGGGTACACCGGGGAGCTGTTTTTT.

The rearrangement joins TRBV5-1 to TRBJ1-1; 7 nucleotides agree with TRBD1. Germline V gene lookup returns CDR1 SGHRS and CDR2 YFSETQ. V shed 0 bases, J shed 4 bases, and the junction held 6 bases outside the gene matches. This CDR3 region has 15 residues. CDR3 bases: TGCGCCAGCAGCTTGGTAGCGGGACAGTTCACTGAAGCTTTCTTT. The encoded protein is CASSLVAGQFTEAFF.

The chain uses TRBV19 and TRBJ1-1, with D hard to call. V was clipped by 0 bases and J by 4 bases, with 6 bases between them. Germline loops: CDR1 LNHDA, CDR2 SQIVND (reference sequence). This CDR3 contains 13 residues. CDR3 DNA sequence: TGTGCCAGTAGTATAGATTACAGCACTGAAGCTTTCTTT. This translates into CASSIDYSTEAFF.